This is a list of T cell receptor beta chains from one sample in a study of T cells after yellow fever vaccination. In TCRdb, the 5' RACE reads were re-called with MiXCR into one record per CDR3 protein. The sample has some 340,000 distinct CDR3 sequences; around 10% are singletons. The input for sequencing was CD4+ T cells sorted from PBMCs, taken 45 days after the yellow fever booster vaccination. All receptors come from a man aged 18 to 30 who received the YFV17D yellow fever vaccine. The CDR3 runs from the conserved cysteine through the conserved F or W. Each record gives: V gene, D gene, J gene, clone size, CDR3 DNA, CDR3 protein. D genes are given only for firm matches. The listing skips clone size in some rows; elsewhere it reads once, few, many or a size class.

TRBV6-6	TRBD2	TRBJ2-1	many	TGTGCCAGCAGTTACCCAACCGCTAGCGGGGGTAACAATGAGCAGTTCTTC	CASSYPTASGGNNEQFF
TRBV4-3	.	TRBJ1-1	many	TGCGCCAGCAGCCATGACAGTATAGGTTCGAACACTGAAGCTTTCTTT	CASSHDSIGSNTEAFF
TRBV6-1	.	TRBJ2-7	.	TGTGCCACCGAGCCCGGGACAAGTCTCTACGAGCAGTACTTC	CATEPGTSLYEQYF
TRBV7-9	.	TRBJ2-1	few	TGTGCCAGCAGCTTAGAGGGGTTGGGGTCCTACAATGAGCAGTTCTTC	CASSLEGLGSYNEQFF
TRBV6-1	.	TRBJ1-1	few	TGTGCCAGCAGCCGAGGAGGGCAGGCAAATATGAACACTGAAGCTTTCTTT	CASSRGGQANMNTEAFF
TRBV5-1	TRBD1	TRBJ2-1	few	TGCGCCAGCAGCCCCTTTGAGGGGGCGCACAATGAGCAGTTCTTC	CASSPFEGAHNEQFF
TRBV5-1	.	TRBJ1-1	.	TGCGCCAGCAGCCCGGACAACACTGAAGCTTTCTTT	CASSPDNTEAFF
TRBV21-1	.	TRBJ1-5	.	TGTGCCAGCAGCAGGGAGAGTCAGCCCCAGCATTTT	CASSRESQPQHF
TRBV7-9	.	TRBJ2-3	.	TGTGCCAGCAGCTCCCCGGACGGTCGGTTACTGAGGCAGTATTTT	CASSSPDGRLLRQYF
TRBV4-1	.	TRBJ1-5	many	TGCGCCAGCAGCCAAGGGCGGAATCAGCCCCAGCATTTT	CASSQGRNQPQHF
TRBV18	TRBD2	TRBJ2-5	.	TGTGCCAGCTCACCCCGGGAGGTGGAGACCCAGTACTTC	CASSPREVETQYF
TRBV18	.	TRBJ2-1	few	TGTGCCAGCACCGGACAGCGACTTTACAATGAGCAGTTCTTC	CASTGQRLYNEQFF
TRBV7-9	.	TRBJ1-1	few	TGTGCCAGCAGCTTAGTTAGTGTGAACACTGAAGCTTTCTTT	CASSLVSVNTEAFF
TRBV4-1	.	TRBJ2-5	few	TGCGCCAGCAGTCTTACGCGGGGGACCCAGTACTTC	CASSLTRGTQYF
TRBV5-1	TRBD1	TRBJ2-7	few	TGCGCCAGCAGCTTGGAATGGGGACAGGCGTCCTACGAGCAGTACTTC	CASSLEWGQASYEQYF
TRBV6-2/TRBV6-3	.	TRBJ2-4	few	TGTGCCAGCAGGCCGGGAGGACAGTGGGCCTCGGCCAAAAACATTCAGTACTTC	CASRPGGQWASAKNIQYF
TRBV5-1	TRBD1	TRBJ2-5	.	TGCGCCAGCAGCAGTACCGGGACAGGAGAAGAGACCCAGTACTTC	CASSSTGTGEETQYF
TRBV6-5	.	TRBJ1-1	few	TGTGCCAGCAGTTACAACGCGGGACAGAACACTGAAGCTTTCTTT	CASSYNAGQNTEAFF
TRBV7-2	TRBD1	TRBJ1-1	few	TGTGCCAGCAGCTTAAGTCCCGGGACAGGGATCGTCGGGACTGAAGCTTTCTTT	CASSLSPGTGIVGTEAFF
TRBV5-1	TRBD1	TRBJ1-4	few	TGCGCCAGCAGCGCCGGGGGACAGGGGTTTGAAAAACTGTTTTTT	CASSAGGQGFEKLFF
TRBV7-2	.	TRBJ2-4	.	TGTGCCAGCAGCTTAGAAATACACATAGCCAAAAACATTCAGTACTTC	CASSLEIHIAKNIQYF
TRBV12-3/TRBV12-4	.	TRBJ2-3	many	TGTGCCAGCAGTCCTCAGGAGGCCAGGGCGCAGTATTTT	CASSPQEARAQYF
TRBV28	.	TRBJ1-2	.	TGTGCCAGCAGGGCAAACCTGCGGGGCTACACCTTC	CASRANLRGYTF
TRBV20-1	.	TRBJ2-3	.	TGCAGTGCGGGGGGGCAAGGGGGCACAGATACGCAGTATTTT	CSAGGQGGTDTQYF
TRBV4-3	.	TRBJ2-2	.	TGCGCCAGCAGCCATGGGGAAAACACCGGGGAGCTGTTTTTT	CASSHGENTGELFF
TRBV19	.	TRBJ2-7	.	TGTGCCAGTAGTATAGGGGGCAAGTCAACCGTCTCCTACGAGCAGTACTTC	CASSIGGKSTVSYEQYF
TRBV20-1	TRBD2	TRBJ2-2	.	TGCAGTGCTAGAGACAGCGGGGGTCGGACCGGGGAGCTGTTTTTT	CSARDSGGRTGELFF
TRBV4-3	TRBD2	TRBJ2-5	few	TGCGCCAGCAGCCAAGAACTAGCGGGAATCGAGACCCAGTACTTC	CASSQELAGIETQYF
TRBV4-3	TRBD1	TRBJ2-2	.	TGCGCCAGCAGCCAAGATTTTCTTAGGGGGCGTCACACCGGGGAGCTGTTTTTT	CASSQDFLRGRHTGELFF
TRBV20-1	.	TRBJ2-5	.	TGCAGTGCGCCTGGGGGCCAAGAGACCCAGTACTTC	CSAPGGQETQYF
TRBV10-3	.	TRBJ1-2	.	TGTGCCATCAGGCCAGGGCCTAACTATGGCTACACCTTC	CAIRPGPNYGYTF
TRBV20-1	TRBD2	TRBJ2-3	.	TGCAGTGCTAGATTCCCGGGACTAGCGGCAGATACGCAGTATTTT	CSARFPGLAADTQYF
TRBV5-4	TRBD1	TRBJ1-1	.	TGTGCCAGCAGCCCCGGGACAGGGAGGAGTGACACTGAAGCTTTCTTT	CASSPGTGRSDTEAFF
TRBV27	.	TRBJ2-5	few	TGTGCCAGCAGTTTTCAGGGTCCGTTTTCCGAGACCCAGTACTTC	CASSFQGPFSETQYF
TRBV11-2	TRBD2	TRBJ2-2	few	TGTGCCAGCAGCCAACGACTAGCCACCGGGGAGCTGTTTTTT	CASSQRLATGELFF
TRBV7-2	TRBD1	TRBJ1-2	few	TGTGCCAGCAGCTTAGCTCCAAGGACAGGGCTGGGCTACACCTTC	CASSLAPRTGLGYTF
TRBV5-1	TRBD2	TRBJ2-3	.	TGCGCCAGCAGCCCGACTAGCGGGAGAAGCACAGATACGCAGTATTTT	CASSPTSGRSTDTQYF
TRBV6-1	TRBD1	TRBJ1-6	few	TGTGCCAGCAGCACCGGGACAGGGGCTTCACCCCTCCACTTT	CASSTGTGASPLHF
TRBV7-9	.	TRBJ2-1	.	TGTGCCAGCAGGCGGGGTTTGCAGGATGAGCAGTTCTTC	CASRRGLQDEQFF
TRBV21-1	.	TRBJ2-1	few	TGTGCCAGCAGCAAAAACTCGCGAGGGGTAGGAAATGAGCAGTTCTTC	CASSKNSRGVGNEQFF
TRBV4-3	.	TRBJ2-4	many	TGCGCCAGCAGCCAAGCACACGGCCTTGGAATCGACAAAAACATTCAGTACTTC	CASSQAHGLGIDKNIQYF
TRBV5-1	.	TRBJ1-1	many	TGCGCCAGCAGCTTGGCGGCCAGAGACACTGAAGCTTTCTTT	CASSLAARDTEAFF
TRBV29-1	.	TRBJ1-4	.	TGCAGCGTGGCCGGTCGGGGGGCTGAAAAACTGTTTTTT	CSVAGRGAEKLFF
TRBV5-1	.	TRBJ2-1	.	TGCGCCAGCAGCTTGGTTGTGGAGCTCGAGATCAATGAGCAGTTCTTC	CASSLVVELEINEQFF
TRBV12-3/TRBV12-4	TRBD1	TRBJ2-7	few	TGTGCCAGCAGTCGACAGGGGCCCTACGAGCAGTACTTC	CASSRQGPYEQYF
TRBV7-2	.	TRBJ2-3	few	TGTGCCAGCAGGCGGACAGACAGCACAGATACGCAGTATTTT	CASRRTDSTDTQYF